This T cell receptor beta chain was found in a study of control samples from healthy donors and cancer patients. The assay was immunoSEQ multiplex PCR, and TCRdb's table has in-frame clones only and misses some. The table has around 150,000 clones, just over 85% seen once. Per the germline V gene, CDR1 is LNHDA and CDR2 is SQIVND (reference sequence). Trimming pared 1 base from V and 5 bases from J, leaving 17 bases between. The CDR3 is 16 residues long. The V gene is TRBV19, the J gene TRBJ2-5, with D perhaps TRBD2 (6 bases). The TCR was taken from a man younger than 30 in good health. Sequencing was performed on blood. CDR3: CASSIGWTTSTETQYF. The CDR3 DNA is TGTGCCAGTAGTATAGGGTGGACTACCTCAACGGAGACCCAGTACTTC.